One sample yielded the 27 T cell receptor beta chains listed below, sequenced in a study of T cell repertoires in cytomegalovirus infection (dated by TCRdb to 2018 to 2020). These reads were obtained on an Illumina HiSeq 1500. TCRdb's own reprocessing of the public reads used fastp at Q25 and MiXCR and kept productive beta chains. Each record represents a unique CDR3 protein, reported with the most common genes and DNA among its rows. A total of about 490,000 distinct CDR3 sequences appear in this sample, about a quarter of them only once. Of the sample, 13% is held by the ten largest clones. Material for sequencing was PBMCs. These receptors came from a human donor in good health (CMV status not recorded). Some clones in this sample may be carry-over from other donors' samples.

This clonotype was counted at least ten times. The J gene is TRBJ2-2, the V gene TRBV7-9; 8 bases are shared with TRBD2. The V and J ends lost 2 bases and 4 bases, in that order; junction bases with no gene match: 3. Germline V CDR1 and CDR2: SEHNR, FQNEAQ (reference sequence). This CDR3 spans 15 amino acids. This CDR3 reads CASSLIREGTGELFF. DNA of the CDR3: TGTGCCAGCAGCTTAATCCGGGAGGGCACCGGGGAGCTGTTTTTT.

The rearrangement joins TRBV7-6 to TRBJ1-2; D not resolved. Germline V gene sequence: CDR1 SGHVS, CDR2 FNYEAQ. This CDR3 comprises 12 residues. Between the trimmed V and J ends, which lost 10 bases and 2 bases, there was a span of 11 bases. In nucleotides, the CDR3 is TGTGCCATGGCTTCGTACAACTATGGCTACACCTTC. Residues: CAMASYNYGYTF.

This clonotype was detected only a few times. This chain uses TRBV25-1 with TRBJ1-3; perhaps TRBD1 as D (6 bases). CDR1 and CDR2 (germline): MGHDK, SYGVNS. This CDR3 has 16 amino acids. The V end lost 3 bases, the J end lost 1 base, and 13 bases lay between the germline ends. The CDR3 loop reads CASSEERGSSGNTIYF. CDR3 DNA: TGTGCCAGCAGTGAGGAAAGGGGGAGTTCTGGAAACACCATATATTTT.

The V gene is TRBV28, the J gene TRBJ2-4, with D unclear. The CDR3 sequence is 12 residues long. The germline V gene encodes CDR1 MDHEN and CDR2 SYDVKM. Trimming removed 6 bases from V and 5 bases from J, with 8 bases in between. CDR3 residues: CASRSTENIQYF. The CDR3 DNA reads as TGTGCCAGCAGATCCACAGAAAACATTCAGTACTTC.

This clonotype was counted ten times or more. Here the CDR3 DNA reads TGTGCCAGCAGCCAGACTAGCGGGAGAGAGACCCAGTACTTC. It specifies CASSQTSGRETQYF. V usage is TRBV7-2 and J usage is TRBJ2-5, with TRBD2 matching 12 bases. This CDR3 spans 14 amino acids. CDR1 SGHTA and CDR2 FQGNSA come from the germline V gene. V was pared by 5 bases and J by 4 bases, with 2 bases of the junction left unmatched.

This chain connects TRBV19 to TRBJ1-1, with 7 bases aligning to TRBD1. The CDR3 is 13 residues long. Germline values: CDR1 LNHDA, CDR2 SQIVND (reference sequence). The V and J ends lost 6 bases and 4 bases, in that order; junction bases with no gene match: 5. The chain's CDR3 is CASSPTGTTEAFF. CDR3 sequence (DNA): TGTGCCAGTAGCCCGACAGGGACCACTGAAGCTTTCTTT.

The chain uses TRBV6-5 and TRBJ2-1; 9 nucleotides line up with TRBD2. V trimming: 2 bases; J trimming: 5 bases; junction bases outside the gene matches: 7. The CDR3 runs 16 residues. Germline V gene lookup returns CDR1 MNHEY and CDR2 SVGAGI. The CDR3 sequence: CASSYSHGLANNEQFF. The CDR3 coding sequence is TGTGCCAGCAGTTACAGTCATGGACTAGCGAACAATGAGCAGTTCTTC.

Of note for this clonotype: A junction boundary mismatches the germline segment, possibly from a read error. CDR3 nucleotide sequence: TGTGCCAGCAGCAACGGGGAAAGGCGTTACCAAGAGACCCGGTACTTC. As protein: CASSNGERRYQETRYF. The genes are TRBV7-3 and TRBJ2-5; D is possibly TRBD2 (5 bases). Germline lookup yields CDR1 SGHTA and CDR2 FQGTGA. The length of the CDR3 is 16 residues.

The rearrangement uses TRBV5-4 and TRBJ2-7; D may match TRBD1 or TRBD2 (5 bases each). Germline V lookup: CDR1 SGHNT, CDR2 YYREEE (reference sequence). Trimming stripped 4 bases from V and 3 bases from J, with 14 bases between. The length of the CDR3 is 14 residues. CDR3 sequence: CASSLGDRFYEQYF. The CDR3 DNA is TGTGCCAGCAGCCTCGGGGACCGCTTCTACGAGCAGTACTTC.

There are many counts of this clonotype. The gene calls are TRBV12-5 and TRBJ1-2; possible D gene TRBD1, 6 bases. V shed 7 bases and J shed 4 bases, with 19 bases lying between them. This CDR3 has 15 residues. The germline CDR1 and CDR2 sequences are LGHNT and FRNRAP. In DNA, the CDR3 is TGTGCTAGTGCCAGGGAGGCAGGGGCGTCCTATGGCTACACCTTC. Protein sequence: CASAREAGASYGYTF.

In its sample, this clonotype was seen many times. The chain has TRBV7-2 and TRBJ2-3; 14 nucleotides line up with TRBD2. Germline trimming cut 5 bases from V and 3 bases from J; bases unmatched to any gene: 10. CDR3 length: 18 residues. The V gene's germline CDR1 is SGHTA and CDR2 FQGNSA. CDR3 nucleotides: TGTGCCAGCAGCAGACTAGGGACTAGCGGGGGACGAACAGATACGCAGTATTTT. Encoded protein: CASSRLGTSGGRTDTQYF.

V is TRBV18 and J is TRBJ2-6; the match to TRBD1 covers 7 bases. Germline CDR1 and CDR2: KGHSH and LQKENI. V shed 3 bases and J 9 bases; nucleotides not matched to a gene: 11. CDR3 length: 16 residues. The CDR3, as DNA: TGTGCCAGCTCACCTTTACAGGGGCCGAAGGTCAACGTCCTGACTTTC. Translation: CASSPLQGPKVNVLTF.

The CDR3 DNA follows: TGTGCCAGCAGCCCGAACGACCCCTCACGCGAGCAGTACGTC. It encodes CASSPNDPSREQYV. The rearrangement uses TRBV7-8 and TRBJ2-7; unclear D gene. Germline V lookup: CDR1 SGHVS, CDR2 FQNEAQ. The CDR3 extends over 14 amino acids. Trimming removed 5 bases at V and 6 bases at J, with 17 bases between.

The chain joins TRBV7-7 to TRBJ2-2; 10 positions agree with TRBD2. Losses at the gene ends were 5 bases for V and 4 bases for J; bases not matched to a gene: 19. In germline, CDR1 is SSHAT, CDR2 FNYEAQ (reference sequence). The CDR3 covers 20 residues. The DNA of the CDR3 is TGTGCCAGCAGCGCTAGACTCAGCGGGAGGGCCTTTTTGATCACCGGGGAGCTGTTTTTT. Protein product: CASSARLSGRAFLITGELFF.

In nucleotides, the CDR3 is TGTGCCAGCAGCACCCCCCCAGGGAGCGGCTACACCTTC. Translating it yields CASSTPPGSGYTF. V is TRBV5-4 and J is TRBJ1-2, with D possibly matching TRBD1 (5 bases). CDR3 length equals 13 residues. The germline gives CDR1 SGHNT, CDR2 YYREEE (reference sequence). V lost 4 bases, J lost 8 bases, and 15 bases lay in between.

This clonotype was seen repeatedly, ten times or more. CDR3 region: CASSDDIYEQYF. DNA of the CDR3: TGTGCCAGCAGCGATGATATCTACGAGCAGTACTTC. This chain links TRBV7-6 with TRBJ2-7; the D is unclear. V lost 5 bases and J 3 bases, leaving 8 bases between the germline ends. This CDR3 region has 12 residues. Germline V gene sequence: CDR1 SGHVS, CDR2 FNYEAQ.

This clonotype was detected a few times. The J gene is TRBJ2-2, the V gene TRBV7-2, with D maybe TRBD2 (6 bases). In germline, CDR1 is SGHTA, CDR2 FQGNSA. The ends were cut back, 2 bases at V and 6 bases at J, with 10 bases in the middle. This CDR3 has 14 residues. DNA for the CDR3: TGTGCCAGCAGCTTAATACTAGCTTCCGGGGAGCTGTTTTTT. This translates into CASSLILASGELFF.

This clonotype was counted a few times. The chain employs TRBV5-1 and TRBJ1-1; D gene uncertain. V lost 3 bases to trimming and J lost 2 bases, with 8 bases between them. The CDR3 length is 13 residues. Looked up from germline, CDR1 is SGHRS and CDR2 is YFSETQ. The CDR3 DNA sequence: TGCGCCAGCAGCTACGACATTAACACTGAAGCTTTCTTT. Its protein is CASSYDINTEAFF.

This clonotype was seen many times. The chain carries TRBV7-8 and TRBJ1-5; tentatively, D is TRBD1 (5 bases). Germline CDR1 and CDR2: SGHVS and FQNEAQ. The CDR3 sequence is 16 residues long. The V gene lost 1 base and the J gene lost 5 bases, with 15 bases spanning the gap. Here the CDR3 DNA reads TGTGCCAGCAGCTTAGAGGCAGGGCCTGTCCATCAGCCCCAGCATTTT. Amino acids: CASSLEAGPVHQPQHF. The full variable domain, with the rest looked up from reference TRBV7-8 and TRBJ1-5, is GAGVSQSPRYKVAKRGQDVALRCDPISGHVSLFWYQQALGQGPEFLTYFQNEAQLDKSGLPSDRFFAERPEGSVSTLKIQRTQQEDSAVYLCASSLEAGPVHQPQHFGDGTRLSIL.

Only one count was recorded for this clonotype. The gene calls are TRBV6-1 and TRBJ2-3; TRBD2 matches at 8 bases. Germline CDR1 MNHNS, CDR2 SASEGT. The length of the CDR3 is 16 residues. With V trimmed by 6 bases and J by 3 bases, 11 bases remained unmatched. The CDR3 DNA reads as TGTGCCAGCAGGGGGTTTAAGCGGGAGAAGACAGATACGCAGTATTTT. Amino acid sequence: CASRGFKREKTDTQYF.

This clonotype was detected a few times. The J gene is TRBJ1-1, the V gene TRBV30; a weak D match, TRBD1 (5 bases). The CDR3 has 16 amino acids. Germline assignment: CDR1 GTSNPN and CDR2 SVGIG (reference sequence). V lost 2 bases and J 2 bases, leaving 18 bases between the germline ends. CDR3 protein: CAWSSDRGSPNTEAFF. In DNA, the CDR3 is TGTGCCTGGAGTTCTGATCGGGGGAGTCCAAACACTGAAGCTTTCTTT.

This clonotype has at least ten counts. The CDR3 DNA reads TGTGCCAGCAGCTTAGCGGGTTCCTACGAGCAGTACGTC. Amino acid sequence: CASSLAGSYEQYV. The chain links TRBV7-8 to TRBJ2-7; D not certain. V was pared by 0 bases and J by 1 base, with 4 bases between. CDR1 SGHVS and CDR2 FQNEAQ come from the germline V gene. The length of the CDR3 is 13 residues.

In its sample, this clonotype was seen many times. The chain employs TRBV7-8 and TRBJ2-7, with a possible D match to TRBD2 (5 bases). The CDR3 runs to 14 residues. Deletions cut 4 bases from V and 5 bases from J, with 15 bases between. Germline CDR1 and CDR2: SGHVS and FQNEAQ. CDR3 nucleotides: TGTGCCAGCAGCTGGAGGTCTTTAAGTGACGAGCAGTACTTC. It is translated as CASSWRSLSDEQYF. Full variable domain (outside the CDR3, taken from reference TRBV7-8 and TRBJ2-7): GAGVSQSPRYKVAKRGQDVALRCDPISGHVSLFWYQQALGQGPEFLTYFQNEAQLDKSGLPSDRFFAERPEGSVSTLKIQRTQQEDSAVYLCASSWRSLSDEQYFGPGTRLTVT.

This clonotype came up a few times. V is TRBV15 and J is TRBJ1-1; D gene ambiguous. This CDR3 is built from 14 residues. Trimming removed 0 bases at V and 0 bases at J, with 5 bases between. CDR1 and CDR2 from the germline V gene are LNHNV and YYDKDF (reference sequence). CDR3 in DNA: TGTGCCACCAGCAGAGAGAGGGTGAACACTGAAGCTTTCTTT. Translating gives CATSRERVNTEAFF.

This clonotype was observed a few times. The rearrangement links TRBV18 to TRBJ2-7, with D maybe TRBD2 (5 bases). V shed 3 bases and J shed 4 bases, with 13 bases lying between them. Germline CDR1 and CDR2: KGHSH and LQKENI. The CDR3 covers 14 residues. The CDR3 reads CASSPQGWEYEQYF. The CDR3, as DNA: TGTGCCAGCTCACCCCAAGGTTGGGAGTACGAGCAGTACTTC.

This clonotype came up many times. The chain is built from TRBV7-9 and TRBJ1-1, with D perhaps TRBD1 (6 bases). Germline V gene lookup returns CDR1 SEHNR and CDR2 FQNEAQ (reference sequence). The ends were cut back, 4 bases at V and 7 bases at J, with 16 bases in the middle. The CDR3 loop spans 14 amino acids. The CDR3 DNA follows: TGTGCCAGCAGCTCGGGGGGGACACCCCATGAAGCTTTCTTT. The encoded protein is CASSSGGTPHEAFF.

This clonotype was observed a few times. V and J are TRBV29-1 and TRBJ2-7; TRBD2 matches 8 bases. This CDR3 comprises 13 residues. J gave up 6 bases and V 3 bases, and 7 bases lay outside the gene matches. The V gene's germline CDR1 is SQVTM and CDR2 ANQGSEA. In DNA form, the CDR3 reads TGCAGCGTTGATCGGGGCGGGAGGAGCGAGCAGTACTTC. Protein product: CSVDRGGRSEQYF.